This paragraph covers one T cell receptor beta chain sequence. This clonotype has a count of ten or more. What antigen it recognizes has not been identified. No per-base quality is available; no much larger clone lies one base away. This entry belongs to a study of T cells after yellow fever vaccination (dated by TCRdb to between 2019 and 2020). The study in broad terms: The SMART-Seq v4 Ultra Low Input RNA kit was used to prepare libraries from fractions with low cell numbers. To follow T-cell clones before and after both primary and booster YFV17D yellow fever vaccination, bulk TCR alpha and beta repertoires underwent longitudinal sequencing. The cohort comprised two healthy male donors, one aged 18 to 29 and one aged 30 to 39 years. Blood samples were taken at several timepoints before and after primary and secondary immunization, and bulk PBMC replicates and cell subsets were isolated.

Sequenced on an Illumina NovaSeq 6000. TCR cDNA was synthesized by 5'RACE template switching, through which a universal primer site and unique molecular identifiers were introduced. Priming of cDNA synthesis was performed from both the TCR alpha and TCR beta constant segments. Libraries were amplified in two PCR steps, with sample barcodes and sequencing adapters added in the second step. Sequencing of libraries was performed on Illumina HiSeq 2500 (2x100 bp) or NovaSeq (2x150 bp). The original pipeline was this. MIGEC was used to demultiplex reads and collapse the reads into UMI consensus sequences, and MiXCR was used for V(D)J alignment. Clonotypes responding to the vaccine were identified with edgeR on replicate PBMC samples, with the criteria of FDR below 0.01 and a log2 fold change above 5 up to day 15. Each bulk clonotype received a CD4 or CD8 identity based on whether the sequenced CD4 or CD8 repertoire contained that clonotype at higher abundance. The public reads were reprocessed in TCRdb via fastp at Q25 and MiXCR, keeping in-frame beta chains. Rows with one shared CDR3 protein collapse into an entry with the most common genes and DNA. V and J calls and clone size were set by TCRdb, not the authors. The sample profile shows 250,000 or so distinct CDR3 sequences; about 3.5% of them were found once. The biggest ten clones account for 19% of the sample.

V is trimmed back by 3 bases and J by 3 bases, and the junction contains 4 bases that no gene match accounts for. Sequences KGHSH (CDR1) and LQKENI (CDR2) are obtained from the germline V gene. The CDR3 goes from the cysteine to the valine over 14 residues. The read is trimmed to its CDR3 DNA, 42 bases read in frame from base 1. The sample's treatment or condition, from its label and the paper: live attenuated yellow fever vaccine strain. At each blood-draw timepoint, two biological replicates of bulk PBMCs were collected. A standard Ficoll-Paque protocol was used to isolate PBMCs from peripheral blood. TriZol was used to extract RNA from bulk PBMCs, from CD4 and CD8 fractions, and from dextramer-positive and dextramer-negative fractions. Beyond this particular receptor, the publication reports: A small share of clonotypes was detected in both CD4 and CD8 compartments, with the overlap likely arising from convergent recombination. Because the study included only a couple of donors, the extent to which the findings can be generalized is limited. The secondary T-cell response was weaker than the primary response but faster, peaking on day 5 instead of day 15. After the booster, most of the clones that had expanded following primary vaccination were detected again (almost 98% of CD4 and 85% to 90% of CD8), which suggests that memory was broadly maintained. FACS-sorted repertoires could contain abundant contaminating clonotypes from the bulk population, so computational filtering was required.

This sequence originates from a man aged 18-30 years who received the YFV17D yellow fever vaccine. The material sequenced was PBMCs, taken 15 days after the yellow fever booster vaccination. The rearranged chain carries TRBV18 and TRBJ2-7, with 8 junctional bases fitting TRBD2. The nucleotide sequence is given as TGTGCCAGCTCACCGGCGGGGGGTCGCTACGAGCAGTACGTC. Its coded protein is CASSPAGGRYEQYV.